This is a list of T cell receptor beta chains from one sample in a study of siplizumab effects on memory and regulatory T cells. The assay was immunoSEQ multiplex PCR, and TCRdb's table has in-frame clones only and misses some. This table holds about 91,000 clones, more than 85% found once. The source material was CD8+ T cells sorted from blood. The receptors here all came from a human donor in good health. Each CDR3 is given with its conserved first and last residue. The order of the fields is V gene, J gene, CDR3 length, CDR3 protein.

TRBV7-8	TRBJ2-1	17	CASSPHTGTPSYNEQFF
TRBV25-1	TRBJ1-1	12	CASRGGANGAFF
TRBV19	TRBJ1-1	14	CASGRTVSNTEAFF
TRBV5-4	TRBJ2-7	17	CASSPGTGGYSSYEQYF
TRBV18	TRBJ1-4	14	CASSPRDRGEKLFF
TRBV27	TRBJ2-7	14	CASMVLAGGGEQYF
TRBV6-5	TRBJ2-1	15	CASSLKGGLGNEQFF
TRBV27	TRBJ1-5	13	CASKVGGNQPQHF
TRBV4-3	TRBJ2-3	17	CASSQGPAGGPSDTQYF
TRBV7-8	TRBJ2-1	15	CASSLGGVARNEQFF
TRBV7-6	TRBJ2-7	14	CASSLGTGDHEQYF
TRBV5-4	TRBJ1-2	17	CASSSPYPGQGIYGYTF
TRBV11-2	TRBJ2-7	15	CASSLGSGRVYEQYF
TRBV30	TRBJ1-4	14	CAWSVDRGDEKLFF
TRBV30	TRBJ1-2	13	CAWSSGTDYGYTF
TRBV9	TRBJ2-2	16	CASSDAGSAHTGELFF
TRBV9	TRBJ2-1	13	CASSASSYNEQFF
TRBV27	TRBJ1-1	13	CASSLYTGTEAFF
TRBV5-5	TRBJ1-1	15	CASSTDGRMNTEAFF
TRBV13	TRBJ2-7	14	CASSLGHTSYEQYF
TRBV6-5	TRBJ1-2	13	CASSHDRGSGYTF
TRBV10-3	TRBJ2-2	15	CAISGLAGEAGELFF
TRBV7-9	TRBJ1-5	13	CASSFGQNQPQHF
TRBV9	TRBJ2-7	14	CASSVDRGSYEQYF
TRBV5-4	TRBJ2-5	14	CASSRRAEQETQYF
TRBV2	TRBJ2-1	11	CASSVTGEQFF
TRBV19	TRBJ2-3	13	CASKGGGTDTQYF
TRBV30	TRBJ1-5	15	CAWSEGVSSNQPQHF
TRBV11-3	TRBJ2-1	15	CASSLVAGSYNEQFF
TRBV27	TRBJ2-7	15	CASRGTVLAPYEQYF
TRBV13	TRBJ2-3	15	CASSGGQGASDTQYF
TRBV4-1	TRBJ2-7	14	CASSQGPGSYEQYF
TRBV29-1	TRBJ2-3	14	CSVPADRGRHTQYF
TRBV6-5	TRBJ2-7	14	CASSYLASFYEQYF
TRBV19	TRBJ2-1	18	CASSQTSGGPLSYNEQFF
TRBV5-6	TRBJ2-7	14	CASSPGQGDYEQYF
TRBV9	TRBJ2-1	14	CASSVDGGGNEQFF
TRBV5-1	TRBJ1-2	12	CASTDRGYGYTF
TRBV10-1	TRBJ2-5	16	CASSEGQGGYQETQYF
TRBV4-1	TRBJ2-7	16	CASSQEGGTGTYEQYF
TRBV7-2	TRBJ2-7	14	CASSWGTGAYEQYF
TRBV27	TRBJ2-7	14	CASSLSSGNYEQYF
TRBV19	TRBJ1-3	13	CAGGTGTGNTIYF
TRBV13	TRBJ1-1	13	CASSLGSVSVAFF
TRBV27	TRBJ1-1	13	CASSLSPDAEAFF
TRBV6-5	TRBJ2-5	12	CASSYGEETQYF
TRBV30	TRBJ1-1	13	CAWREQGGTEAFF
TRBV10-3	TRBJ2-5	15	CAISGLAGGQETQYF
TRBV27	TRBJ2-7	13	CASSLARSYEQYF
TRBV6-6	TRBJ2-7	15	CASSPDSGPNYEQYF
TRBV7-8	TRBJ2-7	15	CASSLVPEYSYEQYF
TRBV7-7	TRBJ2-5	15	CASSFSPSIQETQYF
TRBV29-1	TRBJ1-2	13	CSVEQGSLDGYTF
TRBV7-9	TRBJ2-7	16	CASSLARGLGAYEQYF
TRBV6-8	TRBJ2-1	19	CASSSLGLAGGSSYNEQFF